The 12 T cell receptor beta chains presented below share a single source sample, sequenced in a study of control samples from healthy donors and cancer patients. TCRdb's table, derived via immunoSEQ multiplex PCR, lists solely in-frame clones and lacks some. Here the sample spans around 30,000 clones, roughly 92% being singletons. Material: PBMCs. These receptors came from a man in his forties or fifties with colorectal cancer.

The J gene is TRBJ1-3, the V gene TRBV7-8; tentatively, D is TRBD1 (5 bases). In germline, CDR1 is SGHVS, CDR2 FQNEAQ. The CDR3 runs to 16 residues. Between the trimmed V and J ends, which lost 1 base and 7 bases, there was a span of 17 bases. The CDR3 protein is CASSLDSGPRGNTIYF. For the CDR3, the DNA is TGTGCCAGCAGCTTAGATTCCGGCCCCCGGGGGAACACCATATATTTT. Together with reference TRBV7-8 and TRBJ1-3, the CDR3 gives the full variable domain: GAGVSQSPRYKVAKRGQDVALRCDPISGHVSLFWYQQALGQGPEFLTYFQNEAQLDKSGLPSDRFFAERPEGSVSTLKIQRTQQEDSAVYLCASSLDSGPRGNTIYFGEGSWLTVV.

This chain connects TRBV10-2 to TRBJ1-3, with TRBD1 as a possible D gene (5 bases). The germline V and J ends were trimmed by 4 bases and 1 base, with 8 bases remaining between them. Per germline, CDR1 WSHSY and CDR2 SAAADI. The CDR3 contains 14 residues. The CDR3 sequence: CASSVAGSGNTIYF. CDR3 sequence (DNA): TGCGCCAGCAGTGTGGCAGGGTCTGGAAACACCATATATTTT.

Only one count was recorded for this clone. The gene calls are TRBV19 and TRBJ1-5; 7 bases agree with TRBD1. V was pared by 4 bases and J by 2 bases, with 11 bases of the junction left unmatched. The CDR3 has 17 residues. Germline-derived CDR1 and CDR2 are LNHDA and SQIVND (reference sequence). In DNA form, the CDR3 reads TGTGCCAGTAGTACCAGACGACAGGGCTTGCGCAATCAGCCCCAGCATTTT. Translating gives CASSTRRQGLRNQPQHF.

The gene calls are TRBV9 and TRBJ2-3; tentative D call: TRBD2 (6 bases). CDR3 length: 16 amino acids. Trimming left V 1 base short and J 2 bases short, with 14 bases between. Germline loops: CDR1 SGDLS, CDR2 YYNGEE. This CDR3 is CASSVMAGQPTDTQYF. CDR3 nucleotide sequence: TGTGCCAGCAGCGTAATGGCGGGGCAACCCACAGATACGCAGTATTTT.

The V gene is TRBV15, the J gene TRBJ2-2, with D hard to call. The germline CDR1 and CDR2 sequences are LNHNV and YYDKDF (reference sequence). V lost 0 bases and J 8 bases, leaving 7 bases between the germline ends. This CDR3 is built from 13 residues. For the CDR3, the DNA is TGTGCCACCAGCAGAGATCTGTGGGGGGAGCTGTTTTTT. Protein: CATSRDLWGELFF.

The chain combines TRBV7-8 with TRBJ2-7; D might be TRBD1 (6 bases). The ends were cut back, 5 bases at V and 4 bases at J, with 9 bases in the middle. This CDR3 spans 12 amino acids. Germline assignment: CDR1 SGHVS and CDR2 FQNEAQ. CDR3 residues: CASSRDNYEQYF. CDR3 nucleotides: TGTGCCAGCAGCCGGGACAATTACGAGCAGTACTTC.

V gene TRBV3-1 (or the pseudogene TRBV3-2) combines with J gene TRBJ2-5; 16 nucleotides agree with TRBD2. CDR3 length equals 18 residues. With V trimmed by 0 bases and J by 2 bases, 3 bases remained unmatched. Germline assignment: CDR1 LGHDT and CDR2 YNNKEL (reference sequence). CDR3 amino acids: CASSQDSGLAGGQETQYF. CDR3 bases: TGTGCCAGCAGCCAAGATTCGGGACTAGCGGGGGGGCAAGAGACCCAGTACTTC.

The chain uses TRBV29-1 and TRBJ2-3; a weak D match, TRBD2 (6 bases). The V end lost 7 bases, the J end lost 8 bases, and 25 bases lay between the germline ends. Germline CDR1 is SQVTM and CDR2 is ANQGSEA. CDR3 size: 15 residues. The CDR3 DNA reads TGCAGCGCCTCGGGAACGGGACTGGGGACTGGTACGCAGTATTTT. As protein: CSASGTGLGTGTQYF.

The chain employs TRBV3-1 (or the pseudogene TRBV3-2) and TRBJ1-2; D not certain. The CDR3 is 13 amino acids. Germline V lookup: CDR1 LGHDT, CDR2 YNNKEL (reference sequence). V was shortened by 6 bases and J by 4 bases, with 12 bases between the two germline ends. The DNA of the CDR3 is TGTGCCAGCAGTCCTCCGGACGCCTATGGCTACACCTTC. Translation gives CASSPPDAYGYTF.

This clone showed up just once. V is TRBV7-9 and J is TRBJ1-4, with D possibly TRBD1 on 5 matching bases. Per the germline V gene, CDR1 is SEHNR and CDR2 is FQNEAQ (reference sequence). Between the trimmed V and J ends, which lost 1 base and 7 bases, there was a span of 13 bases. The CDR3 is made up of 15 amino acids. CDR3 loop: CASSLVGQGFEKLFF. The CDR3 nucleotides read TGTGCCAGCAGCTTAGTAGGGCAGGGCTTTGAAAAACTGTTTTTT.

Concerning this clone itself: Sequence at one end of the junction differs from germline and may be a read error. V and J are TRBV4-3 and TRBJ1-5, with 8 bases that match TRBD1. Germline V gives CDR1 LGHNA, CDR2 YSLEER. The CDR3 loop spans 16 amino acids. The CDR3 DNA reads TGCGCCAGCAGCTCGCAGGGGGCGGGTGTTAATCGGCCCCAGCATTTT. It is translated as CASSSQGAGVNRPQHF.

This chain uses TRBV11-2 with TRBJ2-1, with D possibly being TRBD1 (5 bases). The germline V gene has CDR1 SGHAT and CDR2 FQNNGV. The V end lost 1 base, the J end lost 3 bases, and 10 bases lay between the germline ends. This CDR3 region has 15 residues. Here the CDR3 DNA reads TGTGCCAGCAGCTTAGGCAGGGCCCTCTACAATGAGCAGTTCTTC. Protein sequence: CASSLGRALYNEQFF.